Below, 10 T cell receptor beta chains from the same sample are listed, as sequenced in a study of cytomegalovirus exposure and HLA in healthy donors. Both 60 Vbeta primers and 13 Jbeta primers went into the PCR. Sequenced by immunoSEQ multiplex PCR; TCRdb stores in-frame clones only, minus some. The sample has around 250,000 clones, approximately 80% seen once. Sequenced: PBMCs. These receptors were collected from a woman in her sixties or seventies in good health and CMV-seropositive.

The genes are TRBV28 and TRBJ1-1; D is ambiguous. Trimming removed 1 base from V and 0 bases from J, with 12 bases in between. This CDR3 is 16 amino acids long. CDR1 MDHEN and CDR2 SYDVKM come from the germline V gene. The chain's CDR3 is CASSLLMEVMNTEAFF. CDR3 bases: TGTGCCAGCAGTTTATTGATGGAGGTAATGAACACTGAAGCTTTCTTT.

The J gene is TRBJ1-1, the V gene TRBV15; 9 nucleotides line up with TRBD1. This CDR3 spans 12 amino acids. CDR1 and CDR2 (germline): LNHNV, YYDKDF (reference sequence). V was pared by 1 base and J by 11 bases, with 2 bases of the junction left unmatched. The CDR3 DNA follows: TGTGCCACCAGCAGAGTAGACAGGGGGGCTTTCTTT. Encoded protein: CATSRVDRGAFF.

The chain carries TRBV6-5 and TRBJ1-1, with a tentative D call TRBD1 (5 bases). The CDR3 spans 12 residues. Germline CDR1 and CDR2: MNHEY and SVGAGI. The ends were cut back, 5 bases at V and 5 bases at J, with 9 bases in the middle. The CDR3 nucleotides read TGTGCCAGCAGTGTCGGGGGGACTGAAGCTTTCTTT. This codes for CASSVGGTEAFF.

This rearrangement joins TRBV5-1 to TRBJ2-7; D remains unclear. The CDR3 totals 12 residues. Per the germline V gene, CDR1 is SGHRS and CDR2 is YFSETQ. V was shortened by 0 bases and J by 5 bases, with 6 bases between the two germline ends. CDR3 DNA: TGCGCCAGCAGCTTGGGGCGGAACGAGCAGTACTTC. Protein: CASSLGRNEQYF.

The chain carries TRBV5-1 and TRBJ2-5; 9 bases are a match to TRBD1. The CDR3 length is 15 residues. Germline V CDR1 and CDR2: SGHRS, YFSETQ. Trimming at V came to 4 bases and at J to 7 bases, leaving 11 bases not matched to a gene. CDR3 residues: CASSPMGQGMGTQYF. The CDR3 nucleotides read TGCGCCAGCAGCCCCATGGGACAGGGAATGGGGACCCAGTACTTC.

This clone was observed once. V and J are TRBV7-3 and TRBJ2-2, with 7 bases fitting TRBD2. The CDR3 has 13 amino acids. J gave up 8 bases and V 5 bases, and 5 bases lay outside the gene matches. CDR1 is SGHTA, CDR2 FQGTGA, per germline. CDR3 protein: CASSPSGTGELFF. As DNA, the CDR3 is TGTGCCAGCAGCCCCAGCGGGACTGGGGAGCTGTTTTTT.

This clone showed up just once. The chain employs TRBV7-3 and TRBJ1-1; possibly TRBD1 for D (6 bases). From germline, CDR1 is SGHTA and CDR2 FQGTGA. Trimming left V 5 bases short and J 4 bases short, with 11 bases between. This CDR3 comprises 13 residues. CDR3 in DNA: TGTGCCAGCAGCCAATCAGGGGCCACTGAAGCTTTCTTT. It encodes CASSQSGATEAFF.

DNA of the CDR3: TGTGCCAGCAGCTTTAAAATACAGGGGGCGGGTGGCTACACCTTC. Translating it yields CASSFKIQGAGGYTF. The chain employs TRBV5-6 and TRBJ1-2, with 9 positions matching TRBD1. Per germline, CDR1 SGHDT and CDR2 YYEEEE. The CDR3 contains 15 residues. V dropped 2 bases and J dropped 7; count of bases not matched to a gene: 9.

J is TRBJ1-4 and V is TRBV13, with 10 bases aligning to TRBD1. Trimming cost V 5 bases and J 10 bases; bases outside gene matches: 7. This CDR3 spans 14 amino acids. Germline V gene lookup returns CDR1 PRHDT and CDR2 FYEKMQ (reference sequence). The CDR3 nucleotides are TGTGCCAGCAGCCCCGGGACAGGGGCTGGAAAACTGTTTTTT. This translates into CASSPGTGAGKLFF.

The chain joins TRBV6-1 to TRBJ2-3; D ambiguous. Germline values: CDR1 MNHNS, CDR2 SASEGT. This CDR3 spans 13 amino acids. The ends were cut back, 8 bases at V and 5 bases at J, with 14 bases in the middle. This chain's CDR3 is CASGSRPVDTQYF. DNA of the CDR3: TGTGCCAGCGGCTCGAGGCCTGTAGATACGCAGTATTTT.